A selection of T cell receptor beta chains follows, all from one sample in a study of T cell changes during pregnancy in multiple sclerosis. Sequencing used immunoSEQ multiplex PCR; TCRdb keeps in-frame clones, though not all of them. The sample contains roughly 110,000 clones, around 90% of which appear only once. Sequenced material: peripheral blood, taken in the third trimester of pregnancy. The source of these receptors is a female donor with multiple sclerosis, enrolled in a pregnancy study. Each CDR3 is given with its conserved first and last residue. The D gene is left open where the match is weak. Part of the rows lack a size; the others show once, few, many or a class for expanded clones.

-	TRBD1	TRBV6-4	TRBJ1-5	TGTGCCAGCAGTATGGGACAGAGTCAGCCCCAGCATTTT	CASSMGQSQPQHF
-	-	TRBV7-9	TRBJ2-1	TGTGCCAGCATGTCGACAGCGTCCTACAATGAGCAGTTCTTC	CASMSTASYNEQFF
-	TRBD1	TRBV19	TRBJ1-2	TGTGCCAGTAGTATTAACGTCCAGGGGGTCTATGGCTACACCTTC	CASSINVQGVYGYTF
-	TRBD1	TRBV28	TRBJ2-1	TGTGCCAGCAGGACAGGGGGTCCATATGAGCAGTTCTTC	CASRTGGPYEQFF
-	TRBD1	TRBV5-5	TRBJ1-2	TGTGCCAGCAGCTTAGGGGGCCAATTCAACTATGGCTACACCTTC	CASSLGGQFNYGYTF
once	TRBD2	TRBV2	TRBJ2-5	TGTGCCAGCAGTGAGGTCCTAGCGGGGGGTCAAGAGACCCAGTACTTC	CASSEVLAGGQETQYF
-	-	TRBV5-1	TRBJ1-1	TGCGCCAGCAGCTTGCTAGTGAACACTGAAGCTTTCTTT	CASSLLVNTEAFF
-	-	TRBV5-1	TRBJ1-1	TGCGCCAGCAGCCGGGTCATGAACACTGAAGCTTTCTTT	CASSRVMNTEAFF
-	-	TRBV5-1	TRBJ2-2	TGCGCCAGCAGCTTAGCGGTTCGCACCGGGGAGCTGTTTTTT	CASSLAVRTGELFF
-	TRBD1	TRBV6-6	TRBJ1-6	TGTGCCAGCAGTTACTCCACAGGGGGATCCCTCCACTTT	CASSYSTGGSLHF
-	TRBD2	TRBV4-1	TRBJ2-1	TGCGCCAGCAGCCAATTAATCCTAGCGGGAGGGCCAGGTGCCAAAAATGAGCAGTTCTTC	CASSQLILAGGPGAKNEQFF
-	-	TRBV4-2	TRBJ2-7	TGTGCCAGCAGCCAAGGGCAAATGGACTCGGACTCCTACGAGCAGTACTTC	CASSQGQMDSDSYEQYF
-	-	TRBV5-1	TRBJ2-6	TGCGCCAGCAGCCAGCTGGACAGCCTTAGCTCTGGGGCCAACGTCCTGACTTTC	CASSQLDSLSSGANVLTF
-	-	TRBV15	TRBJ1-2	TGTGCCACCAGCAGAGCGGAGGCAGACTATGGCTACACCTTC	CATSRAEADYGYTF
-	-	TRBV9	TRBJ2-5	TGTGCCAGCAGCGTAGCTCCCAAGCTAGCCGGGGAGACCCAGTACTTC	CASSVAPKLAGETQYF
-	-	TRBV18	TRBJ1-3	TGTGCCAGCTCACCCTCGGGAGAAGGAAACACCATATATTTT	CASSPSGEGNTIYF
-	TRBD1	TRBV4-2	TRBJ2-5	TGTGCCAGCAGCCTGGGGGGGACAGGGATTTCCGGACGGACCCAGTACTTC	CASSLGGTGISGRTQYF
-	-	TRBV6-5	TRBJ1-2	TGTGCCAGCAGTTACTCAGAAGGGGGAATTAGTGGCTACACCTTC	CASSYSEGGISGYTF
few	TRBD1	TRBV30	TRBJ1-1	TGTGCCTGGAGTGTAACAGGGGGAGGAGACGCTTTCTTT	CAWSVTGGGDAFF
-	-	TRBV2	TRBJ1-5	TGTGCCAGGGGGGCAGGGGTCAATCAGCCCCAGCATTTT	CARGAGVNQPQHF
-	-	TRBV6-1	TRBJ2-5	TGTGCCAGCAGCCACTCAGAGACCCAGTACTTC	CASSHSETQYF
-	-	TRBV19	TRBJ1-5	TGTGCCAGTAGTATGGCAGGGGTAAATCAGCCCCAGCATTTT	CASSMAGVNQPQHF
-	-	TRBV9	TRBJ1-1	TGTGCCAGCAGCGTAGAGCCAGGGTCTCGCGGCACTGAAGCTTTCTTT	CASSVEPGSRGTEAFF
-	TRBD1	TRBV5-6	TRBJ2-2	TGTGCCAGCAGCGGGGGACAGTACACCGGGGAGCTGTTTTTT	CASSGGQYTGELFF
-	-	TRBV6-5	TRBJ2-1	TGTGCCAGCAGGAAGGACACCTCCCATTACAATGAGCAGTTCTTC	CASRKDTSHYNEQFF
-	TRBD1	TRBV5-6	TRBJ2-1	TGTGCCAGCAGCTACCGGGACAGAGCCTACAATGAGCAGTTCTTC	CASSYRDRAYNEQFF
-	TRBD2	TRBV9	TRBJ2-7	TGTGCCAGCAGCGTAGCGGGGGGTTTCTCCTACGAGCAGTACTTC	CASSVAGGFSYEQYF
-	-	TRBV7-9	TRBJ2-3	TGTGCCAGCAGCTCTACCTGGGATACGCAGTATTTT	CASSSTWDTQYF
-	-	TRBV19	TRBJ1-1	TGTGCCAGTAGTATTGGGGGGATTAACACTGAAGCTTTCTTT	CASSIGGINTEAFF
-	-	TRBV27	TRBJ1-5	TGTGCCAGCAGTTTTGGCAGGGATCAGCCCCAGCATTTT	CASSFGRDQPQHF
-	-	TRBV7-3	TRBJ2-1	TGTGCCAGCAGCTTGGTTACAGGGCACTCCTACAATGAGCAGTTCTTC	CASSLVTGHSYNEQFF
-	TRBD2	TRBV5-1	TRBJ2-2	TGCGCCAGCAGCCCTGGACTAGCGGGAGGACGGAACACCGGGGAGCTGTTTTTT	CASSPGLAGGRNTGELFF
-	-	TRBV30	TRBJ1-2	TGTGCCTGGAGTAGAGCGGGGGGACAAACTAACTATGGCTACACCTTC	CAWSRAGGQTNYGYTF
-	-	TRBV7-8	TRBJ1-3	TGTGCCAGCAGCTTAGGGGAGGGGTGGGGAAACACCATATATTTT	CASSLGEGWGNTIYF
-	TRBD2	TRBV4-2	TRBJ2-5	TGTGCCAGCAGCCAAGATTGGTGGGGGGGAAAAGAGACCCAGTACTTC	CASSQDWWGGKETQYF
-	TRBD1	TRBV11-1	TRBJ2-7	TGTGCCAGCAGCCTCCCCAACAGGGGTTACGAGCAGTACTTC	CASSLPNRGYEQYF
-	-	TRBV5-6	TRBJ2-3	TGTGCCAGCAGCTTGGCTCCAGGGGATACGCAGTATTTT	CASSLAPGDTQYF
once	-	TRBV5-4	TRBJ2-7	TGTGCCAGCAGCTCCGGGAGCTCCTACGAGCAGTACTTC	CASSSGSSYEQYF
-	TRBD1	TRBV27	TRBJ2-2	TGTGCCAGCAGCCCACAGGGGGCCCTGGGCGGGGAGCTGTTTTTT	CASSPQGALGGELFF
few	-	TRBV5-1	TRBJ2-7	TGCGCCAGCAGCCAAGCCTTAAATCTTGGCGAGCAGTACTTC	CASSQALNLGEQYF